Listed here are 17 T cell receptor beta chains from one sample, sequenced in a study of STAT3 mutations in large granular lymphocyte leukemia. General observations from the study: At least one immunodominant TCR beta clonotype appeared in every T-cell large granular lymphocyte leukemia patient.

Their cognate antigens are unknown. Sequenced by immunoSEQ multiplex PCR; TCRdb stores in-frame clones only, minus some. Found here are about 2,000 clones, approximately 60% of them singletons; the top ten hold under 75%. Sequencing was done on a sample of peripheral blood mononuclear cells. Receptor source: a man in his fifties with T-cell large granular lymphocyte leukemia. Some clones in this sample may be carry-over from other donors' samples.

By share of the sample, this clone is medium-sized. The chain is built from TRBV4-3 and TRBJ1-1; D uncertain. V lost 1 base and J lost 4, with 13 bases in between. Germline-derived CDR1 and CDR2 are LGHNA and YSLEER. This CDR3 region has 15 residues. The CDR3 DNA reads as TGCGCCAGCAGCCAAGGGGCAGATGCGGGCACTGAAGCTTTCTTT. This translates into CASSQGADAGTEAFF.

There are a few counts of this clone. The chain carries TRBV5-4 and TRBJ2-7; 7 bases map to TRBD1. The V gene end was trimmed by 4 bases and the J gene end by 5 bases; junction bases not matched to a gene: 3. The germline CDR1 and CDR2 sequences are SGHNT and YYREEE (reference sequence). CDR3 length: 12 residues. Here the CDR3 reads CASSPGTDEQYF. In DNA, the CDR3 is TGTGCCAGCAGCCCCGGGACAGACGAGCAGTACTTC.

The table lists this clone with a few counts. The germline gene is not matched at one end of the junction; a read error may be the cause. The rearrangement uses TRBV11-2 and TRBJ2-7; no clear D. Germline V gives CDR1 SGHAT, CDR2 FQNNGV. This CDR3 comprises 15 residues. This chain's CDR3 is CASSPTALHTYEQYF. The CDR3 DNA reads as TGCGCCAGCAGCCCTACAGCTCTCCATACCTACGAGCAGTACTTC.

The V and J genes are TRBV13 and TRBJ2-7, with D unresolved. The V gene's germline CDR1 is PRHDT and CDR2 FYEKMQ (reference sequence). Deletions cut 1 base from V and 2 bases from J, with 15 bases between. The CDR3 totals 16 residues. The CDR3 DNA sequence: TGTGCCAGCAGCTTAGACTTGGGGATGTTCCCCTACGAGCAGTACTTC. Encoded protein: CASSLDLGMFPYEQYF.

This clone showed up just a few times. J is TRBJ2-7 and V is TRBV7-9; TRBD2 matches at 7 bases. CDR3 size: 14 residues. J gave up 4 bases and V 1 base, and 4 bases lay outside the gene matches. CDR1 and CDR2 from the germline V gene are SEHNR and FQNEAQ (reference sequence). CDR3 amino acids: CASSLGGGMYEQYF. As DNA, the CDR3 is TGTGCCAGCAGCTTAGGCGGGGGTATGTACGAGCAGTACTTC.

The chain has TRBV7-8 and TRBJ1-5; maybe TRBD1 (6 bases). There are 14 residues in the CDR3. Trimming shortened V by 5 bases and J by 3 bases, and 11 bases separated the two germline ends. The germline V gene has CDR1 SGHVS and CDR2 FQNEAQ. The CDR3 reads CASSRDRLNQPQHF. The DNA of the CDR3 is TGTGCCAGCAGCAGAGACAGGCTCAATCAGCCCCAGCATTTT.

In regard to this clone: Relative to the germline gene, one junction end is altered; a read error may explain this. This sequence joins TRBV5-1 and TRBJ1-2; D is ambiguous. CDR1 is SGHRS, CDR2 YFSETQ, per germline. This CDR3 is built from 13 residues. The CDR3 DNA reads TGTGCCAGCAGCCATTATTCGGACTATGGCTACACCTTC. Residues: CASSHYSDYGYTF. Together with reference TRBV5-1 and TRBJ1-2, the CDR3 gives the full variable domain: KAGVTQTPRYLIKTRGQQVTLSCSPISGHRSVSWYQQTPGQGLQFLFEYFSETQRNKGNFPGRFSGRQFSNSRSEMNVSTLELGDSALYLCASSHYSDYGYTFGSGTRLTVV.

The table lists this clone with a count of one. The chain is built from TRBV30 and TRBJ2-3; D is perhaps TRBD1 (5 bases). This CDR3 contains 15 residues. Germline CDR1 is GTSNPN and CDR2 is SVGIG (reference sequence). V was pared by 2 bases and J by 0 bases, with 12 bases between. CDR3 region: CAWSRQGLSTDTQYF. The CDR3 bases are TGTGCCTGGAGTCGGCAGGGATTGAGCACAGATACGCAGTATTTT.

Written as DNA, the CDR3 is TGTGCCAGCAATCAGGGGGATCTCAATTCACCCCTCCACTTT. This translates into CASNQGDLNSPLHF. V and J are TRBV9 and TRBJ1-6, with TRBD1 matching over 7 bases. CDR1 is SGDLS and CDR2 is YYNGEE in the germline V gene. V was pared by 6 bases and J by 7 bases, with 7 bases of the junction left unmatched. The CDR3 is 14 residues long.

This chain connects TRBV5-1 to TRBJ2-1; a weak D match, TRBD2 (6 bases). V was pared by 10 bases and J by 2 bases, with 13 bases between. Germline CDR1 is SGHRS and CDR2 is YFSETQ. The CDR3 sequence is 13 residues long. CDR3 nucleotide sequence: TGCGCCGGACGGGGGAAAGCCTACAATGAGCAGTTCTTC. This translates into CAGRGKAYNEQFF.

This clone was observed a few times. V usage is TRBV4-2 and J usage is TRBJ2-7, with 11 bases that match TRBD2. Trimming took 1 base from V and 1 from J; bases not matched to a gene: 3. The length of the CDR3 is 16 residues. Germline values: CDR1 LGHNA, CDR2 YNFKEQ. Written as DNA, the CDR3 is TGTGCCAGCAGCCAAGGGCTAGCGGGAGGATCCTACGAGCAGTACTTC. It codes for CASSQGLAGGSYEQYF.

This chain uses TRBV6-5 with TRBJ1-5, with TRBD1 matching over 7 bases. The V gene's germline CDR1 is MNHEY and CDR2 SVGAGI. The CDR3 sequence is 15 residues long. J gave up 6 bases and V 2 bases, and 7 bases lay outside the gene matches. Here the CDR3 DNA reads TGTGCCAGCAGTTACCGGGCAGGGGGTGGTCAGCCCCAGCATTTT. As protein: CASSYRAGGGQPQHF.

This clone was counted a single time. The chain links TRBV5-1 to TRBJ1-1; D is unclear. There are 13 residues in the CDR3. CDR1 SGHRS and CDR2 YFSETQ come from the germline V gene. V lost 6 bases and J lost 0, with 9 bases in between. The CDR3 protein is CASIGQMNTEAFF. Here the CDR3 DNA reads TGCGCCAGCATCGGGCAGATGAACACTGAAGCTTTCTTT.

The chain carries TRBV5-1 and TRBJ2-3, with D possibly TRBD1 on 5 matching bases. CDR3 size: 13 residues. Trimming left V 6 bases short and J 5 bases short, with 13 bases between. Germline V gene data show CDR1 as SGHRS and CDR2 as YFSETQ. CDR3 protein: CASTRQSRDTQYF. The DNA of the CDR3 is TGCGCCAGCACCCGACAGTCTAGAGATACGCAGTATTTT.

V is TRBV18 and J is TRBJ1-5; D unresolved. Trimming removed 2 bases from V and 6 bases from J, with 8 bases in between. Per germline, CDR1 KGHSH and CDR2 LQKENI. CDR3 length: 13 amino acids. The CDR3 loop reads CASSPEGSQPQHF. CDR3 bases: TGTGCCAGCTCACCAGAGGGTAGTCAGCCCCAGCATTTT.

The DNA for the CDR3 is TGTGCCAGCTCACCATTTGGGACAGGGGGTAACGAGCAGTACTTC. Amino acid sequence: CASSPFGTGGNEQYF. This chain uses TRBV18 with TRBJ2-7; 11 bases are a match to TRBD1. CDR1 KGHSH and CDR2 LQKENI come from the germline V gene. The CDR3 is made up of 15 amino acids. V gave up 2 bases and J gave up 5 bases; unmatched junction bases: 5.

The V and J genes are TRBV4-3 and TRBJ1-1; TRBD1 aligns across 8 bases. The CDR3 runs 14 residues. Looked up from germline, CDR1 is LGHNA and CDR2 is YSLEER. Trimming at V came to 4 bases and at J to 1 base, leaving 2 bases not matched to a gene. The CDR3 reads CASSRGQENTEAFF. CDR3 coding DNA: TGCGCCAGCAGCCGGGGACAGGAGAACACTGAAGCTTTCTTT.